This TCR beta chain originates from a study of CD8 T cell repertoires and HIV-1 epitope variants. About the study: Controls were a CMV, EBV and flu peptide pool, Ebola AY9 negative control, and no-peptide well. The baseline condition was 1M T cells left uncultured.

The CDR3 loop spans 16 amino acids. The germline V and J ends were trimmed by 0 bases and 7 bases, with 16 bases remaining between them. Looked up from germline, CDR1 is MNHEY and CDR2 is SVGAGI. On this clone itself: The target antigen is unknown.

Here immunoSEQ multiplex PCR was the method, and the copy in TCRdb shows in-frame clones only, minus some. The table lists around 4,900 clones, 55% to 80% of them singletons. The rearrangement links TRBV6-5 to TRBJ2-1; possibly TRBD1 for D (6 bases). The TCR sequence derives from a male donor with HIV. The sequenced material came from cultured CD8+ T cells derived from PBMCs. CDR3 protein: CASSYSGRGRRNEQFF. The CDR3 DNA is TGTGCCAGCAGTTACTCGGGCAGGGGAAGGCGAAATGAGCAGTTCTTC.